Each of the 16 T cell receptor beta chains below was sequenced from the same sample in a study of vaccination and CD4 T cells after COVID-19. The antigens these receptors bind are not known. The treatment was: approximately 9-day PBMC culture with coronavirus spike peptide pools or control peptides (ViraFEST assay). The Oncomine TCR Beta short-read assay was applied to DNA of cultured CD4+ T cells. TCRdb reprocessed the PCR reads via MiXCR and lists one record per CDR3 protein. The top ten clones hold 18% of a sample with some 13,000 distinct CDR3 sequences, approximately 56% of them seen once. What was sequenced was CD4+ T cells from blood, cultured in vitro. Every receptor here comes from a human donor who had recovered from COVID-19.

In this sample, this clonotype turned up a few times. This sequence joins TRBV6-1 and TRBJ1-1; perhaps TRBD1 as D (6 bases). The CDR3 is 13 amino acids. Per the germline V gene, CDR1 is MNHNS and CDR2 is SASEGT. V lost 6 bases and J lost 4, with 12 bases in between. The CDR3 nucleotides read TGTGCCAGCAGGCACAGGGAGGGCACTGAAGCTTTCTTT. Protein product: CASRHREGTEAFF.

There are a few counts of this clonotype. The rearrangement joins TRBV7-8 to TRBJ1-1, with TRBD1 matching 11 bases. Per germline, CDR1 SGHVS and CDR2 FQNEAQ. The CDR3 covers 13 residues. J gave up 6 bases and V 6 bases, and 3 bases lay outside the gene matches. The CDR3 nucleotides are TGTGCCAGCAGGCCGGGACAGGGGGCTGAAGCTTTCTTT. This translates into CASRPGQGAEAFF.

The chain has TRBV9 and TRBJ1-6, with D perhaps TRBD1 (6 bases). CDR3 size: 17 residues. V dropped 4 bases and J dropped 0 bases, with 14 bases sitting between them. The germline gives CDR1 SGDLS, CDR2 YYNGEE. CDR3 amino acids: CASSTSDRSSYNSPLHF. CDR3 nucleotides: TGTGCCAGCAGCACCTCCGACAGGTCCTCCTATAATTCACCCCTCCACTTT.

This chain uses TRBV2 with TRBJ2-3; 7 positions agree with TRBD2. The V gene's germline CDR1 is SNHLY and CDR2 FYNNEI. CDR3 length: 12 residues. V dropped 6 bases and J dropped 5; count of bases not matched to a gene: 2. In nucleotides, the CDR3 is TGTGCCAGCAGGGGGGGGGTAGATACGCAGTATTTT. It yields the protein CASRGGVDTQYF.

This clonotype was seen only a few times. The chain couples TRBV28 to TRBJ2-1, with TRBD1 as a possible D gene (6 bases). Germline CDR1 and CDR2: MDHEN and SYDVKM. CDR3 length: 15 amino acids. V was cut by 3 bases and J by 2 bases, with 11 bases left in between. The CDR3 protein is CASSLRQVTYNEQFF. For the CDR3, the DNA is TGTGCCAGCAGTTTGAGACAGGTGACCTACAATGAGCAGTTCTTC.

J is TRBJ1-4 and V is TRBV11-2; D is possibly TRBD1 (5 bases). Between the trimmed V and J ends, which lost 5 bases and 8 bases, there was a span of 24 bases. Germline CDR1 and CDR2: SGHAT and FQNNGV. The CDR3 has 17 amino acids. The CDR3 DNA reads as TGTGCCAGCAGCCTCCGGGACGGAGGTTGGGTGAAGGAAAAACTGTTTTTT. It specifies CASSLRDGGWVKEKLFF.

This clonotype was recorded a few times. The rearrangement uses TRBV25-1 and TRBJ1-2; possibly TRBD1 for D (5 bases). The V end lost 5 bases, the J end lost 6 bases, and 19 bases lay between the germline ends. CDR1 is MGHDK and CDR2 is SYGVNS in the germline V gene. The CDR3 has 15 amino acids. The DNA for the CDR3 is TGTGCCAGCAGTCCCTGGGGACTCGAGGGGAATGGCTACACCTTC. This codes for CASSPWGLEGNGYTF.

This clonotype occurred a few times. V is TRBV19 and J is TRBJ1-6; weak D call: TRBD1 (5 bases). The germline V and J ends were trimmed by 1 base and 1 base, with 11 bases remaining between them. The germline gives CDR1 LNHDA, CDR2 SQIVND (reference sequence). The CDR3 has 17 residues. CDR3 DNA: TGTGCCAGTAGTATAGGCGCCAGGGTGTCCTATAATTCACCCCTCCACTTT. Protein sequence: CASSIGARVSYNSPLHF.

This chain uses TRBV7-3 with TRBJ2-1, with a tentative D call TRBD2 (5 bases). This CDR3 has 15 amino acids. From germline, CDR1 is SGHTA and CDR2 FQGTGA. Between the trimmed V and J ends, which lost 5 bases and 0 bases, there was a span of 11 bases. The CDR3 protein is CASSLNSGSYNEQFF. The CDR3 region has the DNA TGTGCCAGCAGCCTAAACAGCGGCTCCTACAATGAGCAGTTCTTC.

V is TRBV7-3 and J is TRBJ2-2; 7 bases are shared with TRBD2. After removal of 3 bases from V and 1 base from J, the junction contained 2 bases not matched to a gene. There are 15 residues in the CDR3. Germline V lookup: CDR1 SGHTA, CDR2 FQGTGA. CDR3 amino acids: CASSLGGRNTGELFF. The DNA of the CDR3 is TGTGCCAGCAGCTTGGGCGGGAGGAACACCGGGGAGCTGTTTTTT.

For the CDR3, the DNA is TGTGCCAGCAGCTTAAAACTAGCGGGAACAGAGACCCAGTACTTC. Its translation: CASSLKLAGTETQYF. The V and J genes are TRBV7-2 and TRBJ2-5, with TRBD2 matching 10 bases. CDR1 SGHTA and CDR2 FQGNSA come from the germline V gene. This CDR3 is 15 amino acids long. The trim removed 2 bases at V and 4 bases at J, leaving 4 bases unmatched.

This clonotype was observed a few times. CDR3 in amino acids: CASRREGLWGYTF. The CDR3 coding sequence is TGTGCCAGCCGGCGGGAAGGGCTCTGGGGCTACACCTTC. The J gene is TRBJ1-2, the V gene TRBV19; the D is unclear. V was trimmed by 9 bases and J by 8 bases, leaving 19 bases between them. In germline, CDR1 is LNHDA, CDR2 SQIVND (reference sequence). This CDR3 has 13 residues.

This chain joins TRBV12-5 and TRBJ2-5; D is possibly TRBD1 or TRBD2 (5 bases each). Trimming removed 5 bases at V and 1 base at J, with 8 bases between. The CDR3 consists of 13 residues. Germline values: CDR1 LGHNT, CDR2 FRNRAP. DNA of the CDR3: TGTGCTAGTGGTCCCGGGACCCAAGAGACCCAGTACTTC. Translated, it gives CASGPGTQETQYF. Variable domain in full (rest from reference TRBV12-5 and TRBJ2-5): DARVTQTPRHKVTEMGQEVTMRCQPILGHNTVFWYRQTMMQGLELLAYFRNRAPLDDSGMPKDRFSAEMPDATLATLKIQPSEPRDSAVYFCASGPGTQETQYFGPGTRLLVL.

V usage is TRBV20-1 and J usage is TRBJ1-5, with D tentatively TRBD1 (6 bases). The CDR3 consists of 13 residues. The germline V gene has CDR1 DFQATT and CDR2 SNEGSKA (reference sequence). V shed 5 bases and J shed 5 bases, with 13 bases lying between them. The chain's CDR3 is CSAVQGLDQPQHF. The CDR3 region has the DNA TGCAGTGCTGTACAGGGTTTAGATCAGCCCCAGCATTTT.

The chain links TRBV20-1 to TRBJ2-7; 11 nucleotides line up with TRBD2. The CDR3 is 14 residues long. Germline V lookup: CDR1 DFQATT, CDR2 SNEGSKA (reference sequence). The ends lost 5 bases at V and 2 bases at J; junction bases unmatched: 5. CDR3: CSALTTSGTYEQYF. The CDR3 coding sequence is TGCAGTGCTCTTACGACTAGCGGGACCTACGAGCAGTACTTC.

This clonotype has a single count. DNA for the CDR3: TGTGCCAGCAGCATAGGGACAGAACTTGTGAACACTGAAGCTTTCTTT. Its protein product is CASSIGTELVNTEAFF. This chain connects TRBV5-4 to TRBJ1-1, with 7 nucleotides matching TRBD1. Per the germline V gene, CDR1 is SGHNT and CDR2 is YYREEE (reference sequence). The CDR3 sequence is 16 residues long. J lost 0 bases, V lost 4 bases, and 9 bases had no gene match.